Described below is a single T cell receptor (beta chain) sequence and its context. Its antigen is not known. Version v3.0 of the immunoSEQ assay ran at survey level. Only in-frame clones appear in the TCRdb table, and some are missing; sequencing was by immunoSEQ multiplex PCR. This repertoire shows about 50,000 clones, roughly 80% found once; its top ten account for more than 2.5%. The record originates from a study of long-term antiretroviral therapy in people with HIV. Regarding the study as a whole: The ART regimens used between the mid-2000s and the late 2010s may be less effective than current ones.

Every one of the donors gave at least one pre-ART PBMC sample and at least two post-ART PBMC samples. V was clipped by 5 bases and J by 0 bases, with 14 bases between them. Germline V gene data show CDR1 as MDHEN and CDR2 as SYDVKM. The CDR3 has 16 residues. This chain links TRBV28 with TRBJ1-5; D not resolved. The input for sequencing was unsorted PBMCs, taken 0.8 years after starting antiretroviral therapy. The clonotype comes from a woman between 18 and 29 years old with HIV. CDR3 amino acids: CASSAPLRDSNQPQHF. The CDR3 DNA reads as TGTGCCAGCAGTGCTCCTCTTAGGGATAGCAATCAGCCCCAGCATTTT.